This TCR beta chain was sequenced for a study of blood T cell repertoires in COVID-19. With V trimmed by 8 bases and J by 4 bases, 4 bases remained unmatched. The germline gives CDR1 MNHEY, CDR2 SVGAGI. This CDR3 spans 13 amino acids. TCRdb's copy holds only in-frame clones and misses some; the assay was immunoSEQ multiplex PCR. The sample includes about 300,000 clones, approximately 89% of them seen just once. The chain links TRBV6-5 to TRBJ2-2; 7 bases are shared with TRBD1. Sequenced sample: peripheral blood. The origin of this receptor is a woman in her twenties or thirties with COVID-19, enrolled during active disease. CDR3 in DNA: TGTGCCAGCTCCCCAGGGGGCACCGGGGAGCTGTTTTTT. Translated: CASSPGGTGELFF.